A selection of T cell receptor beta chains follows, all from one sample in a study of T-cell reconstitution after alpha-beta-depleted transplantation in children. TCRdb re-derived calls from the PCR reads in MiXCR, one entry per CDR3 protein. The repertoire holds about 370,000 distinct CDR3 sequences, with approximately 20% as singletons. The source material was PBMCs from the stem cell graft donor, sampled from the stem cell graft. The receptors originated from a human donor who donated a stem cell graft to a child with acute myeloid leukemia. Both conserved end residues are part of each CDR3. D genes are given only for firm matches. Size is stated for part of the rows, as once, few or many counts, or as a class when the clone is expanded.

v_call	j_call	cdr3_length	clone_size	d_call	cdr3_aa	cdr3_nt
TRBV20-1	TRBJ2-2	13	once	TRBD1	CSGTGANTGELFF	TGCAGTGGGACAGGGGCGAACACCGGGGAGCTGTTTTTT
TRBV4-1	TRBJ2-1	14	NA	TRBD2	CASSHRLANNEQFF	TGCGCCAGCAGCCACCGACTAGCGAACAATGAGCAGTTCTTC
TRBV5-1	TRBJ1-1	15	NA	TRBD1	CASSLGRGANTEAFF	TGCGCCAGCAGCTTGGGCAGGGGGGCTAACACTGAAGCTTTCTTT
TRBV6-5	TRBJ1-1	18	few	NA	CASSYSMGALGRNTEAFF	TGTGCCAGCAGTTACTCGATGGGGGCCCTTGGTAGGAACACTGAAGCTTTCTTT
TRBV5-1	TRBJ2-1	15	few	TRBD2	CASSLDLAGYNEQFF	TGCGCCAGCAGCTTGGATCTAGCGGGTTACAATGAGCAGTTCTTC
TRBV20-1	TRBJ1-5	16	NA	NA	CSARDLTDYSNQPQHF	TGCAGTGCTAGAGATCTCACAGATTATAGCAATCAGCCCCAGCATTTT
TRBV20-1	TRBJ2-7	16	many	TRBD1	CSARDMGTEYSYEQYF	TGCAGTGCTAGAGATATGGGGACAGAATACTCCTACGAGCAGTACTTC
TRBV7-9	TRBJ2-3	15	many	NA	CASSSSVGPTDTQYF	TGTGCCAGCAGCTCTAGCGTGGGGCCCACAGATACGCAGTATTTT
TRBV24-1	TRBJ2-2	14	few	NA	CATSDLSDTGELFF	TGTGCCACCAGTGATTTGTCTGACACCGGGGAGCTGTTTTTT
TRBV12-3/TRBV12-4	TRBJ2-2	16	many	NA	CASSPNSFSNTGELFF	TGTGCCAGCAGCCCAAATAGCTTCTCGAACACCGGGGAGCTGTTTTTT
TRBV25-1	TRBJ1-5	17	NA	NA	CASSGGEPGTTGQPQHF	TGTGCCAGCAGTGGGGGCGAGCCCGGGACAACTGGTCAGCCCCAGCATTTT
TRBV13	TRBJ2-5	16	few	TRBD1	CASSRIDREIQETQYF	TGTGCCAGCAGCCGTATCGACAGGGAGATCCAAGAGACCCAGTACTTC
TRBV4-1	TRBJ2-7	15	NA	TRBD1	CASSPQDRGPYEQYF	TGCGCCAGCAGCCCGCAGGACAGGGGGCCCTACGAGCAGTACTTC
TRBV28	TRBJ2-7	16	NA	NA	CASSLYRVIFSYEQYF	TGTGCCAGCAGTTTATACCGGGTAATTTTCTCCTACGAGCAGTACTTC
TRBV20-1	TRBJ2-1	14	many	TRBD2	CSPSQGLDRYEQFF	TGCAGTCCCTCCCAGGGACTAGATAGGTATGAGCAGTTCTTC
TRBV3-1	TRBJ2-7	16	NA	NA	CASSQVLSGWHYEQYF	TGTGCCAGCAGCCAAGTCCTTAGTGGGTGGCACTACGAGCAGTACTTC
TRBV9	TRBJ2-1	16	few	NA	CASSSRFGGTYNEQFF	TGTGCCAGCAGCAGTAGATTTGGCGGGACATACAATGAGCAGTTCTTC
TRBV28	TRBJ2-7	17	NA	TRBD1	CASSTRMGQGYSYEQYF	TGTGCCAGCAGTACTCGCATGGGACAGGGCTACTCATACGAGCAGTACTTC
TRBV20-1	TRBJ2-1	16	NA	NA	CSAGSPDASSYNEQFF	TGCAGTGCTGGTAGCCCTGACGCCAGCTCCTACAATGAGCAGTTCTTC
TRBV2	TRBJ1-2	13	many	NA	CASRPRENYGYTF	TGTGCCAGCAGACCCCGGGAGAACTATGGCTACACCTTC
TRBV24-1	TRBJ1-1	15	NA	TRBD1	CATSDPGQGATEAFF	TGTGCCACCAGTGATCCGGGACAGGGGGCCACTGAAGCTTTCTTT
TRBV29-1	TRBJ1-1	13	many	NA	CSALLSRGTEAFF	TGCAGCGCCCTCCTGTCCCGGGGGACTGAAGCTTTCTTT
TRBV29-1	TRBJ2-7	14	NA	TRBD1	CSVAGQGVSYEQYF	TGCAGCGTGGCAGGACAGGGGGTTTCCTACGAGCAGTACTTC
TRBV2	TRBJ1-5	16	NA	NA	CASSEALGAPEQPQHF	TGTGCCAGCAGTGAAGCGCTAGGGGCGCCGGAACAGCCCCAGCATTTT
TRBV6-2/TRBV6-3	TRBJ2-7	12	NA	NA	CASNERSYEQYF	TGTGCCAGCAACGAGCGGTCCTACGAGCAGTACTTC
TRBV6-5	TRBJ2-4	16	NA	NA	CASSYPQGIAKNIQYF	TGTGCCAGCAGTTACCCCCAAGGGATAGCCAAAAACATTCAGTACTTC
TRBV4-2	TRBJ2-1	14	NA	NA	CASSQSIPPNEQFF	TGTGCCAGCAGCCAATCGATCCCCCCAAATGAGCAGTTCTTC
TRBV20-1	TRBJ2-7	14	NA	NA	CSATRDSARGEQYF	TGCAGTGCTACCCGGGACTCGGCCCGCGGGGAGCAGTACTTC
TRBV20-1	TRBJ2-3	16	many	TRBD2	CSARGALAVPTDTQYF	TGCAGTGCTAGAGGCGCTCTAGCGGTCCCCACAGATACGCAGTATTTT
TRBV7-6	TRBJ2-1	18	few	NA	CASSLSRAGEWSYNEQFF	TGTGCCAGCAGCTTATCGAGGGCCGGGGAATGGTCCTACAATGAGCAGTTCTTC
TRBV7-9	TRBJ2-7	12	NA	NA	CASRGRAREQYF	TGTGCCAGCAGGGGCAGGGCTCGGGAGCAGTACTTC
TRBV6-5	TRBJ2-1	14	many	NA	CASSYLRDYNEQFF	TGTGCCAGCAGTTACTTACGAGATTACAATGAGCAGTTCTTC
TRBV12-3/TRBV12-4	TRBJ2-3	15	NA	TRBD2	CASSLREGLTDTQYF	TGTGCCAGCAGTTTGAGGGAGGGCCTGACAGATACGCAGTATTTT
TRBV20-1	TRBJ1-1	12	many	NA	CSASDGPTEAFF	TGCAGTGCTTCGGACGGACCCACTGAAGCTTTCTTT
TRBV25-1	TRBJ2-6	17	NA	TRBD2	CASREGLAGPGANVLTF	TGTGCCAGCAGGGAGGGACTAGCGGGACCTGGGGCCAACGTCCTGACTTTC